The clone carrying this T cell receptor beta chain was seen repeatedly, ten times or more. TCR beta CDR3 sequences were amplified from RNA transcripts. The HTBI set primed first-round TCR CDR3 RT-PCR. TCRdb reprocessed the multiplex PCR reads via MiXCR and lists one record per CDR3 protein. The table lists roughly 500,000 distinct CDR3 sequences, under 60% of them singletons. The data belong to a study of T cells in Graves' hyperthyroidism and ophthalmopathy. Germline V lookup: CDR1 SGHTA, CDR2 FQGNSA. This CDR3 spans 14 amino acids. Deletions cut 1 base from V and 5 bases from J, with 11 bases between. Uncontrolled infection, other autoimmune disease, pregnancy or lactation led to exclusion.

The TCR originated in an adult woman with Graves' disease, either hyperthyroidism or ophthalmopathy (not recorded which). The sequenced sample consisted of peripheral blood or thyroid tissue (not recorded which). The chain links TRBV7-2 to TRBJ1-1, with D tentatively TRBD1 (5 bases). The CDR3 DNA reads TGTGCCAGCAGCTTAGTTCGGGGGAGGACTGAAGCTTTCTTT. Amino acid sequence: CASSLVRGRTEAFF.